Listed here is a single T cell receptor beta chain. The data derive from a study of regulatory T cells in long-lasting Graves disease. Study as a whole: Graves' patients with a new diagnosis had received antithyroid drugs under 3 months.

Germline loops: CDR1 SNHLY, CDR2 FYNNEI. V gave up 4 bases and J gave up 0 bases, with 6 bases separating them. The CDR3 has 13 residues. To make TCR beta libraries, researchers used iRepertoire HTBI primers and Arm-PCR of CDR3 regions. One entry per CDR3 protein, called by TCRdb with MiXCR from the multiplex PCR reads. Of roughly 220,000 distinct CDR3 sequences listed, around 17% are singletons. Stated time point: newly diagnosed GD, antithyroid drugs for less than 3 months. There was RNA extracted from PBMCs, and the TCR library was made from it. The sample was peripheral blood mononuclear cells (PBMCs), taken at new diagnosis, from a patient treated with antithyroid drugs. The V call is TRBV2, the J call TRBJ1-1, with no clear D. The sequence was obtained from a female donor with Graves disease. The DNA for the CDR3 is TGTGCCAGCAGTGGAGGGCTGAACACTGAAGCTTTCTTT. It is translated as CASSGGLNTEAFF.